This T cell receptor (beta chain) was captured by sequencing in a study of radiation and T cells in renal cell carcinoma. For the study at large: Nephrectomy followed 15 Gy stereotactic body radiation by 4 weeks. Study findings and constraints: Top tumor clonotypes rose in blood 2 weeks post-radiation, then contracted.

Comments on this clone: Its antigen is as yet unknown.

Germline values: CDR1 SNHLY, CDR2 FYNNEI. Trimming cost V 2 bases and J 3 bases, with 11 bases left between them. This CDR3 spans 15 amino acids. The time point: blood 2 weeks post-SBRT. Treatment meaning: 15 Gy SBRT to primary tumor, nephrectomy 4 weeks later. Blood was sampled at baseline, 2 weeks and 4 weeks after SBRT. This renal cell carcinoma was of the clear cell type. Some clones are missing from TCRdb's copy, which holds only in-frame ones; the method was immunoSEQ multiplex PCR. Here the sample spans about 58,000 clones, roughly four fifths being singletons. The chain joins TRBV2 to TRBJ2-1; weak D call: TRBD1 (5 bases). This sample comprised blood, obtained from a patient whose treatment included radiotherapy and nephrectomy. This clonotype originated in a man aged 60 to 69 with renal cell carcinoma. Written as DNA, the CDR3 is TGTGCCAGCAGTGAAAATGTACAGGACTACAATGAGCAGTTCTTC. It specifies CASSENVQDYNEQFF.